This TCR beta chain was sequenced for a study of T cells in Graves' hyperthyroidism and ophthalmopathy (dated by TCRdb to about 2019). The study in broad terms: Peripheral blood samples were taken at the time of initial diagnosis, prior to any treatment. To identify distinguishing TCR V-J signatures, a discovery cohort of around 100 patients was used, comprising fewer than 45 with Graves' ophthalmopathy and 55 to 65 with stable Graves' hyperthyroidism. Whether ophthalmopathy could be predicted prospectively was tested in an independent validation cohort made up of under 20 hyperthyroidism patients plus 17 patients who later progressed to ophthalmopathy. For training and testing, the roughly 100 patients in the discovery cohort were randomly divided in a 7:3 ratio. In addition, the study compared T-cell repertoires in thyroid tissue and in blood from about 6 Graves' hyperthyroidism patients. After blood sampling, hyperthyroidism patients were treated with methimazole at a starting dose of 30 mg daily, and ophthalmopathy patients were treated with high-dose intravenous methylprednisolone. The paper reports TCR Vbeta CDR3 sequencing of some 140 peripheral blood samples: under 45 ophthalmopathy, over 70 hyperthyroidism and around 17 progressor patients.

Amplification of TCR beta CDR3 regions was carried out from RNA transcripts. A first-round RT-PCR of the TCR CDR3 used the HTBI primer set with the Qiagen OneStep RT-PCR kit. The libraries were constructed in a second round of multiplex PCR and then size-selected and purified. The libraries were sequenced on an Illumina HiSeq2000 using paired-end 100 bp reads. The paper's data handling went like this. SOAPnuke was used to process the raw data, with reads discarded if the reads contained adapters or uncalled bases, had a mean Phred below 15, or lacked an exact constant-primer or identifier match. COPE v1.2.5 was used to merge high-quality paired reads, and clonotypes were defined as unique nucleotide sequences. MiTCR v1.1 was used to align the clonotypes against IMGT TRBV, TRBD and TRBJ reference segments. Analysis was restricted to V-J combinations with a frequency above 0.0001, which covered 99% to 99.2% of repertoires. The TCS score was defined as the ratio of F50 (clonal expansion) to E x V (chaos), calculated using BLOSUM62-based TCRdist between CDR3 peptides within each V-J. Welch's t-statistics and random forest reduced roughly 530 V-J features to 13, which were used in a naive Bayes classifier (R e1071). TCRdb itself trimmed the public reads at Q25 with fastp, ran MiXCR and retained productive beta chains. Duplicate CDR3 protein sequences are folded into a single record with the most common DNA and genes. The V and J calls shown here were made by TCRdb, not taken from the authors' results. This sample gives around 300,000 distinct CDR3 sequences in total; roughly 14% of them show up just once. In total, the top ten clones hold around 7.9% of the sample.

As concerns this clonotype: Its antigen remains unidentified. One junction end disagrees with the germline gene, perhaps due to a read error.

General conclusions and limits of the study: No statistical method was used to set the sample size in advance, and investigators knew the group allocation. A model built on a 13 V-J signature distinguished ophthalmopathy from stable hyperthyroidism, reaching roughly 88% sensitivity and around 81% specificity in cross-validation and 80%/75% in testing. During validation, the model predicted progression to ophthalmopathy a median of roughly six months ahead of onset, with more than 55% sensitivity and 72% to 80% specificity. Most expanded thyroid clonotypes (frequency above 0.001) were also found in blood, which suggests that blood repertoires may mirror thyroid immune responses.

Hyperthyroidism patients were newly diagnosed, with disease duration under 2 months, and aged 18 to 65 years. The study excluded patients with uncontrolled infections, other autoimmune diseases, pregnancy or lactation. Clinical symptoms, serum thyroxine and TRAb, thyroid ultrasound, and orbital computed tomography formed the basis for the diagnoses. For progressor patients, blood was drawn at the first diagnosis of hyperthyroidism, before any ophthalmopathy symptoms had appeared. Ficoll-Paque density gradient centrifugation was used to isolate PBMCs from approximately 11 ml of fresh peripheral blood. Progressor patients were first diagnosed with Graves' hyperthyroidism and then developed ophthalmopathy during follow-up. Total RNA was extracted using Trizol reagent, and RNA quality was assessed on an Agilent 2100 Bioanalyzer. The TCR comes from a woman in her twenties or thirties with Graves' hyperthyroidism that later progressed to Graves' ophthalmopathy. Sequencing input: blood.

The CDR3 reads CAGSGAGQETQYF. The sequenced DNA: TGTGCCGGCAGTGGAGCGGGGCAAGAGACCCAGTACTTC. The chain is assembled from TRBV25-1 and TRBJ2-5; 7 bases in between match TRBD2. CDR1 MGHDK and CDR2 SYGVNS are derived from the germline V gene. The CDR3 spans 13 residues, from the cysteine through the phenylalanine. Only CDR3 DNA remains: 39 bases, in frame from the first base.